This T cell receptor (beta chain) was obtained from a study of OX40 agonist ivuxolimab in advanced cancers. Across the whole study: Averaging 60 years in age, with a range of roughly 20 to 79, the cohort was more than 75% male. Enrollees could have had prior anti-PD-1, anti-PD-L1 or anti-CTLA-4 therapy, which more than 30% had received.

TCRdb's table, derived via immunoSEQ multiplex PCR, lists solely in-frame clones and lacks some. The table lists about 61,000 clones, 70% to 90% of them singletons. Findings and limits, study-wide: In general, CD8+ T cells held more expanded clones than CD4+ did, on average.

At cycle 4 day 1, cycle 7 day 1, and baseline, blood was sampled. As regards this clone: Its antigen is unknown.

Trimming removed 5 bases at V and 4 bases at J, with 15 bases between. Germline V gene sequence: CDR1 MNHEY, CDR2 SVGAGI. This CDR3 is built from 15 residues. The TCR was taken from an adult with an advanced solid tumor such as melanoma, head and neck, liver or kidney cancer. Sequencing was performed on CD4+ or CD8+ T cells sorted from blood, taken in a trial of the OX40 agonist ivuxolimab. V usage is TRBV6-5 and J usage is TRBJ2-1, with D perhaps assigned TRBD1 or TRBD2 (7 bases each). CDR3 coding DNA: TGTGCCAGCAGTCCAGCGGGACAGACATACAATGAGCAGTTCTTC. It is translated as CASSPAGQTYNEQFF.